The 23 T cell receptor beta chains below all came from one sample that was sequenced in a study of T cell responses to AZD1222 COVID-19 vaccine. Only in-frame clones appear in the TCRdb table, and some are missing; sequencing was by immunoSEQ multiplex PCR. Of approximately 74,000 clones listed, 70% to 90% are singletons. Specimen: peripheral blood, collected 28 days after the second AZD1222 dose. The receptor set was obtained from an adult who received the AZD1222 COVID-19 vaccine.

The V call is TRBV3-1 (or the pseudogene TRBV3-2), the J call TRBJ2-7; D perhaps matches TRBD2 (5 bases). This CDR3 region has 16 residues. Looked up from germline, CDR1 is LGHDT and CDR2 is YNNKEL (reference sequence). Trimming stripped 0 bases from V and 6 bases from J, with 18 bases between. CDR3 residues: CASSQDTSGYYSEQYF. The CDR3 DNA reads TGTGCCAGCAGCCAAGATACCAGCGGCTACTACTCCGAGCAGTACTTC.

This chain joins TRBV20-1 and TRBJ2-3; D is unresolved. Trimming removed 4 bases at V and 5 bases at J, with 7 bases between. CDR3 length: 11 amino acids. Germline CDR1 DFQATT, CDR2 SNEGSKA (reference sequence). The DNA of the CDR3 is TGCAGTGCTAACTTGGTAGATACGCAGTATTTT. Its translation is CSANLVDTQYF.

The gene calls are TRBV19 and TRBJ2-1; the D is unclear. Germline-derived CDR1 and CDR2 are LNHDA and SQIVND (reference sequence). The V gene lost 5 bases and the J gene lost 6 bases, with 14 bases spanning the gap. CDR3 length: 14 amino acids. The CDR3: CASSENDAGNEQFF. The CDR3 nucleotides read TGTGCCAGTAGTGAAAACGACGCCGGCAATGAGCAGTTCTTC.

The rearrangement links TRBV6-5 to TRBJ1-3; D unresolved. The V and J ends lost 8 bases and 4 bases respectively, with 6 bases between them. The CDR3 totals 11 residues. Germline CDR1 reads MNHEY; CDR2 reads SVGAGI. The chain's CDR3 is CASARGNTIYF. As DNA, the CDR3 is TGTGCCAGCGCCCGCGGAAACACCATATATTTT.

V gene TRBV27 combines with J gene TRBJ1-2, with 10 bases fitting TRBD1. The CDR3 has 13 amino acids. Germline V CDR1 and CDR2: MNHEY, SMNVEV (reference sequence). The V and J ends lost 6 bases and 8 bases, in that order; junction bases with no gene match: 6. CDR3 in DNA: TGTGCCAGCAGGCGGACAGGGGGGGGCGGCTACACCTTC. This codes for CASRRTGGGGYTF.

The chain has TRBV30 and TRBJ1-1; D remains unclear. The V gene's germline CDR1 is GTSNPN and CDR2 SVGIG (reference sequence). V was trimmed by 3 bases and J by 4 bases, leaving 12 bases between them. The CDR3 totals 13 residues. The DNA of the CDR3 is TGTGCCTGGAGCGGGGAGGGTTTCACTGAAGCTTTCTTT. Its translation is CAWSGEGFTEAFF.

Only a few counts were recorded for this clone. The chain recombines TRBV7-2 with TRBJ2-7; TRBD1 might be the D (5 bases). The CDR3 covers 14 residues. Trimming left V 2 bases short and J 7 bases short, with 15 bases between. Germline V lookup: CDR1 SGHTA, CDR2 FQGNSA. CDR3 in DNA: TGTGCCAGCAGCTTATGGGGCCCAGGTTGGGAGCAGTACTTC. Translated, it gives CASSLWGPGWEQYF.

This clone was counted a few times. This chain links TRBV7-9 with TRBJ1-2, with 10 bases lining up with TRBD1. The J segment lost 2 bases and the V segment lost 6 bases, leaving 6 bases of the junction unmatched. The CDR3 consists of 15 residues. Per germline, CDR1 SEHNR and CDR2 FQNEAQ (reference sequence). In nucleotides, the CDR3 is TGTGCCAGCAGGGATCCGGGACAGGGGAACTATGGCTACACCTTC. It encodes CASRDPGQGNYGYTF.

CDR3 sequence: CASSKVATNEKLFF. The CDR3 nucleotides are TGTGCCAGCAGTAAAGTGGCGACTAATGAAAAACTGTTTTTT. The V call is TRBV27, the J call TRBJ1-4; no definite D call. CDR3 size: 14 residues. V shed 5 bases and J shed 2 bases, with 9 bases lying between them. Per the germline V gene, CDR1 is MNHEY and CDR2 is SMNVEV (reference sequence).

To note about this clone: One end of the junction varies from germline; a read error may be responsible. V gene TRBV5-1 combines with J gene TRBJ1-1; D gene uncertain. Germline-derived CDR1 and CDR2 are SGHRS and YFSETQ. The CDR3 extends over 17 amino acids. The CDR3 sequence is CAGSLGLDAPRYTEAFF. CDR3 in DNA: TGCGCCGGCAGCTTGGGTTTAGACGCTCCGAGATACACTGAAGCTTTCTTT. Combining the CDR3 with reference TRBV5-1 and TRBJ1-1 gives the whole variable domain KAGVTQTPRYLIKTRGQQVTLSCSPISGHRSVSWYQQTPGQGLQFLFEYFSETQRNKGNFPGRFSGRQFSNSRSEMNVSTLELGDSALYLCAGSLGLDAPRYTEAFFGQGTRLTVV.

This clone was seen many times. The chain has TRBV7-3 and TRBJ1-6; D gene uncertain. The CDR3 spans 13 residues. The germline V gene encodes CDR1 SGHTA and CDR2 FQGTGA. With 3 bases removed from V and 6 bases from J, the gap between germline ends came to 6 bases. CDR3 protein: CASSFLGNSPLHF. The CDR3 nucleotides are TGTGCCAGCAGCTTTCTTGGTAATTCACCCCTCCACTTT. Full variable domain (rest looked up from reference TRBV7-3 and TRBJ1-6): GAGVSQTPSNKVTEKGKYVELRCDPISGHTALYWYRQSLGQGPEFLIYFQGTGAADDSGLPNDRFFAVRPEGSVSTLKIQRTERGDSAVYLCASSFLGNSPLHFGNGTRLTVT.

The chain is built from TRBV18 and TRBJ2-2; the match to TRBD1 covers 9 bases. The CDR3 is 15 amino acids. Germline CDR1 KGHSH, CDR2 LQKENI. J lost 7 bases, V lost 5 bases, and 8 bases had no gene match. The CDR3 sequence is CASSTNRGRGGELFF. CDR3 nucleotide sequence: TGTGCCAGCTCAACAAACAGGGGGCGCGGCGGGGAGCTGTTTTTT.

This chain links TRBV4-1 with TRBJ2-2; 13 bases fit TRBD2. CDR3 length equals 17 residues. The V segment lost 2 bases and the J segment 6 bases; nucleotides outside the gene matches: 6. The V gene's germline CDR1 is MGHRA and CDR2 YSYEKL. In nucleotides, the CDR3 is TGCGCCAGCAGCCAAACAGCAGGGACTAGCGGGGCCGGGGAGCTGTTTTTT. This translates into CASSQTAGTSGAGELFF.

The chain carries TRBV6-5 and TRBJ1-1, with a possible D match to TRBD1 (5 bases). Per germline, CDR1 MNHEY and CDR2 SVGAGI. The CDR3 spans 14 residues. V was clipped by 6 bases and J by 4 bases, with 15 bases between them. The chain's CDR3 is CASSRDHRLTEAFF. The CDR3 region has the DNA TGTGCCAGCAGCAGGGATCATCGGCTCACTGAAGCTTTCTTT.

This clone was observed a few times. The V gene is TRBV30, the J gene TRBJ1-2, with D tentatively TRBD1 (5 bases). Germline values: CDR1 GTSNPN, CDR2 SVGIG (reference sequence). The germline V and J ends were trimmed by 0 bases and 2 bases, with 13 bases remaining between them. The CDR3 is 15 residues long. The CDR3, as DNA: TGTGCCTGGAGTGTACTTGGGGGAGGGAACTATGGCTACACCTTC. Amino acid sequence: CAWSVLGGGNYGYTF. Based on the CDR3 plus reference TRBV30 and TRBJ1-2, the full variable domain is SQTIHQWPATLVQPVGSPLSLECTVEGTSNPNLYWYRQAAGRGLQLLFYSVGIGQISSEVPQNLSASRPQDRQFILSSKKLLLSDSGFYLCAWSVLGGGNYGYTFGSGTRLTVV.

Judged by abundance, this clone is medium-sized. The CDR3 spells CASSLSEISYEQYF. DNA of the CDR3: TGTGCCAGCAGTTTATCGGAGATCTCCTACGAGCAGTACTTC. J is TRBJ2-7 and V is TRBV27; D not certain. Germline values: CDR1 MNHEY, CDR2 SMNVEV (reference sequence). CDR3 length equals 14 residues. The ends were cut back, 0 bases at V and 0 bases at J, with 6 bases in the middle.

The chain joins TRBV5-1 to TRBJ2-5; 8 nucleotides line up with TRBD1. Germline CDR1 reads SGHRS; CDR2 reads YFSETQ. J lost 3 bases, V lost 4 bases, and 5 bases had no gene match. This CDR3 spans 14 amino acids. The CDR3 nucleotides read TGCGCCAGCAGCGCTGGACAGGGAAAAGAGACCCAGTACTTC. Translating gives CASSAGQGKETQYF.

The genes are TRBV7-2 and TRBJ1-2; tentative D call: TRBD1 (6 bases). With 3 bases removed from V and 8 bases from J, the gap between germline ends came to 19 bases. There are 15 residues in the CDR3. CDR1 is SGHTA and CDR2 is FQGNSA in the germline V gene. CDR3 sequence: CASSLDRQAGKGYTF. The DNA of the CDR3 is TGTGCCAGCAGCTTGGATAGACAGGCAGGGAAGGGCTACACCTTC.

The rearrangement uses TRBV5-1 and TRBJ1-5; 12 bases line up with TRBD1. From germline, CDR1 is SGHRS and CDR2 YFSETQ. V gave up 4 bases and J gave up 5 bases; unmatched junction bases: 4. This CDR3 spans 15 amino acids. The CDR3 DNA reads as TGCGCCAGCAGCCCGGGGACAGGGGGCGATCAGCCCCAGCATTTT. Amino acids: CASSPGTGGDQPQHF.

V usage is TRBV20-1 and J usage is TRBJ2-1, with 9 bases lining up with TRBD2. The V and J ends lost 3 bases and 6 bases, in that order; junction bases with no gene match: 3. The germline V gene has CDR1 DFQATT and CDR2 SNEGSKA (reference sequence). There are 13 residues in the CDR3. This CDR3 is CSASGTSLNEQFF. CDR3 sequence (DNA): TGCAGTGCTAGTGGGACTAGCCTCAATGAGCAGTTCTTC.

DNA for the CDR3: TGTGCCAGCAGACGCACAGGGGTTACTGGAAACACCATATATTTT. This gives the protein CASRRTGVTGNTIYF. V gene TRBV3-1 (or the pseudogene TRBV3-2) combines with J gene TRBJ1-3; 7 bases agree with TRBD1. Germline values: CDR1 LGHDT, CDR2 YNNKEL (reference sequence). This CDR3 is built from 15 residues. J lost 2 bases, V lost 6 bases, and 7 bases had no gene match.

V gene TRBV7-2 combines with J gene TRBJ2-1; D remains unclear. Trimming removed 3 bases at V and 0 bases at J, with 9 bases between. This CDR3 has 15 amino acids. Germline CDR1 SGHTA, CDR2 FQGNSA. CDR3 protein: CASSLVPSSYNEQFF. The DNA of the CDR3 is TGTGCCAGCAGCTTGGTCCCGAGCTCCTACAATGAGCAGTTCTTC.

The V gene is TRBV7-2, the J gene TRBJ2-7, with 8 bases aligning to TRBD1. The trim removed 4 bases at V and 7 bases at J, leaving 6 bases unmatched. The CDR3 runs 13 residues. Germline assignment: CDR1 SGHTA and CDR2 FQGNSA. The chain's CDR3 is CASSSRTGREQYF. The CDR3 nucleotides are TGTGCCAGCAGCTCCCGGACAGGGCGGGAGCAGTACTTC.